The T cell receptor beta chain under discussion was sequenced for a study of blood T cell repertoires in COVID-19. On the study more broadly: Italy, Spain and the United States were the sources of the convalescent and acute COVID-19 samples.

Trimming left V 2 bases short and J 7 bases short, with 11 bases between. CDR1 and CDR2 (germline): KGHSH, LQKENI. The CDR3 runs 13 residues. The protocol was immunoSEQ multiplex PCR, while the TCRdb copy is restricted to in-frame clones and leaves out a portion. The table lists some 220,000 clones, approximately 80% of them singletons. This TCR was recovered from a man aged 50-59 years with active or convalescent COVID-19. Material: peripheral blood. The gene calls are TRBV18 and TRBJ1-2, with D possibly TRBD1 on 5 matching bases. The DNA for the CDR3 is TGTGCCAGCTCACCAGATCAGGGTTCTGGCTACACCTTC. Protein sequence: CASSPDQGSGYTF.